These 15 T cell receptor beta chains share one sample of origin, sequenced in a study of shared clonotypes between healthy human individuals. The method was immunoSEQ multiplex PCR; TCRdb's version includes in-frame clones alone and lacks a portion of them. The data contain under 1,900,000 clones, 98% of them singletons. The material sequenced was naive CD4+ T cells sorted from blood. Subset here: CD45RA+ positively selected. These receptors all stem from a man younger than 45 in good health.

The table lists this clone with a count of one. Mismatch with germline at one junction end may stem from a read error. The rearrangement uses TRBV28 and TRBJ2-1; D is perhaps TRBD1 or TRBD2 (5 bases each). From germline, CDR1 is MDHEN and CDR2 SYDVKM. The CDR3 runs 11 residues. This chain's CDR3 is CASSQWDVMLF. The CDR3 region has the DNA TGTGCCAGCAGTCAATGGGACGTCATGCTCTTC.

About this clone: The junction differs from germline at one of its ends, possibly a read error. V gene TRBV19 combines with J gene TRBJ1-1; no reliable D call. CDR3 size: 13 residues. Germline V gene sequence: CDR1 LNHDA, CDR2 SQIVND (reference sequence). CDR3 sequence: CASRIGLNTEAFF. The CDR3 DNA reads TGTGCCAGTAGGATAGGGTTGAACACTGAAGCTTTCTTT. Full variable domain (outside the CDR3, taken from reference TRBV19 and TRBJ1-1): DGGITQSPKYLFRKEGQNVTLSCEQNLNHDAMYWYRQDPGQGLRLIYYSQIVNDFQKGDIAEGYSVSREKKESFPLTVTSAQKNPTAFYLCASRIGLNTEAFFGQGTRLTVV.

In its sample, this clone was seen once. Other DNA sequences of this sample code for an identical CDR3. The chain links TRBV10-2 to TRBJ2-7; D remains ambiguous. V dropped 2 bases and J dropped 5 bases, with 4 bases sitting between them. This CDR3 has 11 amino acids. CDR1 and CDR2 (germline): WSHSY, SAAADI. For the CDR3, the DNA is TGCGCCAGCAGTGAGAGAAACGAGCAGTACTTC. This gives the protein CASSERNEQYF.

V and J are TRBV5-1 and TRBJ1-2; D is ambiguous. The CDR3 runs to 14 residues. Trimming stripped 1 base from V and 0 bases from J, with 7 bases between. Germline CDR1 is SGHRS and CDR2 is YFSETQ. The CDR3 is CASSLQSANYGYTF. In DNA form, the CDR3 reads TGCGCCAGCAGCTTGCAGTCCGCTAACTATGGCTACACCTTC.

The chain uses TRBV5-6 and TRBJ2-7; the match to TRBD2 covers 11 bases. The V gene end was trimmed by 0 bases and the J gene end by 3 bases; junction bases not matched to a gene: 8. CDR3 length: 17 amino acids. The germline gives CDR1 SGHDT, CDR2 YYEEEE. CDR3 sequence: CASSLVLAGGRGYEQYF. CDR3 DNA sequence: TGTGCCAGCAGCTTGGTTCTAGCGGGAGGTCGGGGCTACGAGCAGTACTTC.

The chain is built from TRBV5-1 and TRBJ1-2; D might be TRBD1 (6 bases). This CDR3 contains 16 residues. The germline V gene encodes CDR1 SGHRS and CDR2 YFSETQ. Trimming took off 3 bases at V and 6 bases at J, with 21 bases between the two ends. CDR3 sequence (DNA): TGCGCCAGCAGCTCCTCAAGGCTGGGGGCAGTAGATGGCTACACCTTC. Protein product: CASSSSRLGAVDGYTF.

This clone has just one count. This chain's CDR3 is CASSLRFGRGGEQYF. CDR3 nucleotides: TGTGCCAGCAGCTTGCGGTTCGGCAGGGGAGGCGAGCAGTACTTC. V usage is TRBV5-6 and J usage is TRBJ2-7; perhaps D is TRBD1 or TRBD2 (6 bases each). This CDR3 spans 15 amino acids. Germline V gene data show CDR1 as SGHDT and CDR2 as YYEEEE. V lost 1 base and J 6 bases, leaving 17 bases between the germline ends.

The J gene is TRBJ2-2, the V gene TRBV6-1; D call uncertain. Germline CDR1 and CDR2: MNHNS and SASEGT. This CDR3 has 15 residues. Trimming removed 4 bases from V and 8 bases from J, with 17 bases in between. The chain's CDR3 is CASSGQPTTSGELFF. DNA for the CDR3: TGTGCCAGCAGTGGGCAGCCGACGACGTCGGGGGAGCTGTTTTTT.

The J gene is TRBJ2-1, the V gene TRBV5-1; D is ambiguous. The CDR3 runs to 11 residues. Trimming shortened V by 4 bases and J by 8 bases, and 7 bases separated the two germline ends. The germline gives CDR1 SGHRS, CDR2 YFSETQ. The chain's CDR3 is CASSAFDEQFF. CDR3 sequence (DNA): TGCGCCAGCAGCGCCTTTGATGAGCAGTTCTTC. Full variable domain (remainder filled in from reference TRBV5-1 and TRBJ2-1): KAGVTQTPRYLIKTRGQQVTLSCSPISGHRSVSWYQQTPGQGLQFLFEYFSETQRNKGNFPGRFSGRQFSNSRSEMNVSTLELGDSALYLCASSAFDEQFFGPGTRLTVL.

V usage is TRBV18 and J usage is TRBJ2-7, with 7 nucleotides matching TRBD1. The V gene's germline CDR1 is KGHSH and CDR2 LQKENI. V was pared by 5 bases and J by 6 bases, with 7 bases of the junction left unmatched. This CDR3 has 13 amino acids. In DNA, the CDR3 is TGTGCCAGCTCAACAACAGGGGTCAGCGAGCAGTACTTC. This encodes CASSTTGVSEQYF.

This clone appeared once. This chain uses TRBV28 with TRBJ2-3; 14 bases map to TRBD2. The V gene's germline CDR1 is MDHEN and CDR2 SYDVKM. The CDR3 length is 17 residues. Unmatched junction bases numbered 7, after V lost 4 bases and J lost 4 bases. CDR3 sequence reads: CASSSPGLAGVADTQYF. CDR3 bases: TGTGCCAGCAGTTCGCCGGGACTAGCGGGAGTTGCAGATACGCAGTATTTT.

This chain joins TRBV6-1 and TRBJ2-7, with a possible D match to TRBD2 (5 bases). CDR1 and CDR2 (germline): MNHNS, SASEGT. The CDR3 covers 21 residues. Trimming pared 1 base from V and 0 bases from J, leaving 28 bases between. The CDR3 reads CASSEGGGPRLLGWGSYEQYF. CDR3 in DNA: TGTGCCAGCAGTGAAGGTGGAGGACCGAGGTTATTGGGGTGGGGCTCCTACGAGCAGTACTTC.

The chain joins TRBV5-3 to TRBJ2-2; D perhaps matches TRBD2 (6 bases). TRBV5-3 is recorded as an ORF, its role being uncertain. The length of the CDR3 is 16 residues. V was trimmed by 4 bases and J by 0 bases, leaving 13 bases between them. DNA for the CDR3: TGTGCCAGAAGCCTTCGGACTATCGCGAACACCGGGGAGCTGTTTTTT. Amino acids: CARSLRTIANTGELFF.

The chain couples TRBV7-2 to TRBJ2-3, with 8 bases lining up with TRBD2. Germline CDR1 and CDR2: SGHTA and FQGNSA. CDR3 length: 15 amino acids. V shed 2 bases and J 2 bases; nucleotides not matched to a gene: 3. DNA of the CDR3: TGTGCCAGCAGCTTAAGCGGGAGATTCACAGATACGCAGTATTTT. It yields the protein CASSLSGRFTDTQYF.

This clone was picked up one time. The chain links TRBV7-2 to TRBJ2-3, with D tentatively TRBD2 (6 bases). CDR1 is SGHTA and CDR2 is FQGNSA in the germline V gene. The V end was cut by 5 bases, the J end by 4 bases, with 16 bases between. The CDR3 consists of 15 residues. The CDR3 nucleotides read TGTGCCAGCAGCACAGACGGAGGGCCCGCAGATACGCAGTATTTT. This codes for CASSTDGGPADTQYF.